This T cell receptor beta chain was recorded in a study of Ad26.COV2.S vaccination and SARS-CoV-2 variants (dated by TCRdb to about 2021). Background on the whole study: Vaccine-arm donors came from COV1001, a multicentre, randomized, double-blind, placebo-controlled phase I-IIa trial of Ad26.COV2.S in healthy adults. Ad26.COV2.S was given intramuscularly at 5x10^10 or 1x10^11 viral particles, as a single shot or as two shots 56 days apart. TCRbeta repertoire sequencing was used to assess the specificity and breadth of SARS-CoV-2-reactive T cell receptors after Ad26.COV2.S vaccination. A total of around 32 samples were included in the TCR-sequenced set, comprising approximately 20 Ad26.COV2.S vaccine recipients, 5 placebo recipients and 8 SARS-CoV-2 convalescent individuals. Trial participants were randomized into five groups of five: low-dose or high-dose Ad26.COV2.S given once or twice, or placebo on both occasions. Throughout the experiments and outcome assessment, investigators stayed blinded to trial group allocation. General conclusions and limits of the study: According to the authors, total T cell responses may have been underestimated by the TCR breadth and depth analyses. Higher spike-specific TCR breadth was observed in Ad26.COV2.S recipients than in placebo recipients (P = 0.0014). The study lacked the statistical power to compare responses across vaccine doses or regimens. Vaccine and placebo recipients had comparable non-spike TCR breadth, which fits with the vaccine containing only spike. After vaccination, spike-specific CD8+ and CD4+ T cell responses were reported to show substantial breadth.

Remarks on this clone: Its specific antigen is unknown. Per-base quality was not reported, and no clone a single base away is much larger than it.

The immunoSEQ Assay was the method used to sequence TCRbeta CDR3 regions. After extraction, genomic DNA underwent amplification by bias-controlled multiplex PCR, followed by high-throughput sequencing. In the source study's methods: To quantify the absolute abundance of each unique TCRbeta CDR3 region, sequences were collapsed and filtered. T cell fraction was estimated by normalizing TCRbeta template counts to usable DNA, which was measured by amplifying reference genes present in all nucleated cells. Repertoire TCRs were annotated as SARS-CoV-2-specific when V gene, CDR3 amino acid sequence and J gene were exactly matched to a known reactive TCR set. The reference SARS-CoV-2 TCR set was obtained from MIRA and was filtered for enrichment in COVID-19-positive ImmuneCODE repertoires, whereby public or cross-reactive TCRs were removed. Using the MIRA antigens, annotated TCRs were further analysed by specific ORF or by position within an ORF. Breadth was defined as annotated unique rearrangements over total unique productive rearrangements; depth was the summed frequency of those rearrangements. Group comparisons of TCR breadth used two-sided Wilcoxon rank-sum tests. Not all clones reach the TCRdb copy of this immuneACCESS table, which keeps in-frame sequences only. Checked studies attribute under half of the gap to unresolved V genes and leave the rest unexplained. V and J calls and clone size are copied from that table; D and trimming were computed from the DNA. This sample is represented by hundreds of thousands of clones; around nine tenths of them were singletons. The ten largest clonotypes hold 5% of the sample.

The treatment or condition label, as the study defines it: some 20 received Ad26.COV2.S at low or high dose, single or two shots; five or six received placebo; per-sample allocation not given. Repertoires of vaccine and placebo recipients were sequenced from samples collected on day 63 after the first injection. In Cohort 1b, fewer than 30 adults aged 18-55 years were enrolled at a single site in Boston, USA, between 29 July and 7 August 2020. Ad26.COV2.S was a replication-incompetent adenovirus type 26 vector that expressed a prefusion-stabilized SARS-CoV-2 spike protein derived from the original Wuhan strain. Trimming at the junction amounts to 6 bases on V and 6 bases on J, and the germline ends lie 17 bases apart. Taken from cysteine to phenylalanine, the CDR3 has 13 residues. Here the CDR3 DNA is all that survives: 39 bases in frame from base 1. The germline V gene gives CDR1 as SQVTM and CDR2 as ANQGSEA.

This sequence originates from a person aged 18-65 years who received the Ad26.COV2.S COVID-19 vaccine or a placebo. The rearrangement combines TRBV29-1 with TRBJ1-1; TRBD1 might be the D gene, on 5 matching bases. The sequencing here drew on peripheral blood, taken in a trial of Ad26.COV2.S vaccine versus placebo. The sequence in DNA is TGCAGCGTGGGGGGAGGCCCGGCCCCTGAAGCTTTCTTT. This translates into CSVGGGPAPEAFF.